These 27 T cell receptor beta chains came from one sample sequenced in a study of OX40 agonist ivuxolimab in advanced cancers. This table comes from immunoSEQ multiplex PCR, and its TCRdb copy is limited to in-frame clones, with some not included. The data hold some 90,000 clones, with about 92% observed a single time. The sample here was CD4+ or CD8+ T cells sorted from blood, taken in a trial of the OX40 agonist ivuxolimab. The receptor set was obtained from an adult with an advanced solid tumor such as melanoma, head and neck, liver or kidney cancer.

This rearrangement joins TRBV30 to TRBJ1-6; no clear D gene. The CDR3 covers 14 residues. Trimming took 5 bases from V and 10 from J, leaving 18 bases between them. Germline V gene lookup returns CDR1 GTSNPN and CDR2 SVGIG (reference sequence). The CDR3 DNA reads TGTGCCTGGGGTGGTTTTAACACCTACTCACCCCTCCACTTT. This codes for CAWGGFNTYSPLHF.

The rearrangement joins TRBV27 to TRBJ2-2; no definite D call. CDR3 length: 12 amino acids. The V end was cut by 3 bases, the J end by 6 bases, with 5 bases between. Germline V gene data show CDR1 as MNHEY and CDR2 as SMNVEV (reference sequence). The CDR3 DNA is TGTGCCAGCAGTTTGGTCGCCGGGGAGCTGTTTTTT. The encoded protein is CASSLVAGELFF.

The CDR3 DNA reads as TGTGCCAGTAGTGGGGGGGCGTACTATCAGCCCCAGCATTTT. Its protein is CASSGGAYYQPQHF. This sequence joins TRBV19 and TRBJ1-5, with D perhaps TRBD1 (6 bases). In germline, CDR1 is LNHDA, CDR2 SQIVND (reference sequence). CDR3 size: 14 residues. Deletions cut 5 bases from V and 5 bases from J, with 13 bases between.

This chain connects TRBV12-5 to TRBJ1-3, with 7 bases identical to TRBD1. CDR1 LGHNT and CDR2 FRNRAP come from the germline V gene. The V and J ends lost 5 bases and 0 bases, in that order; junction bases with no gene match: 4. CDR3 size: 15 residues. The CDR3 is CASGEDRYSGNTIYF. CDR3 DNA: TGTGCTAGTGGTGAGGACAGGTACTCTGGAAACACCATATATTTT. The whole variable domain, filled in from reference TRBV12-5 and TRBJ1-3, reads DARVTQTPRHKVTEMGQEVTMRCQPILGHNTVFWYRQTMMQGLELLAYFRNRAPLDDSGMPKDRFSAEMPDATLATLKIQPSEPRDSAVYFCASGEDRYSGNTIYFGEGSWLTVV.

V gene TRBV4-1 combines with J gene TRBJ2-3; TRBD2 might be the D (7 bases). The CDR3 is 14 amino acids. Per germline, CDR1 MGHRA and CDR2 YSYEKL. The V and J ends lost 8 bases and 3 bases respectively, with 15 bases between them. CDR3 in amino acids: CASGRGAYTDTQYF. Here the CDR3 DNA reads TGCGCCAGCGGACGGGGGGCCTATACAGATACGCAGTATTTT.

The chain combines TRBV5-4 with TRBJ1-4, with D uncertain. This CDR3 region has 11 residues. The germline V and J ends were trimmed by 3 bases and 6 bases, with 3 bases remaining between them. The V gene's germline CDR1 is SGHNT and CDR2 YYREEE (reference sequence). The CDR3 here is CASSSYEKLFF. The CDR3 bases are TGTGCCAGCAGCTCCTATGAAAAACTGTTTTTT.

J is TRBJ2-7 and V is TRBV27; D is ambiguous. The CDR3 is 14 residues long. Trimming took 5 bases from V and 2 from J, leaving 13 bases between them. Germline loops: CDR1 MNHEY, CDR2 SMNVEV (reference sequence). CDR3 in amino acids: CASSRPETPYEQYF. CDR3 in DNA: TGTGCCAGCAGTCGCCCCGAGACTCCCTACGAGCAGTACTTC.

The genes are TRBV28 and TRBJ2-3; 7 bases align to TRBD1. Germline values: CDR1 MDHEN, CDR2 SYDVKM. This CDR3 is built from 16 residues. Unmatched junction bases numbered 9, after V lost 6 bases and J lost 0 bases. The CDR3 DNA is TGTGCCAGCAGCTCGAGGGGGCGAAGGAGCACAGATACGCAGTATTTT. This gives the protein CASSSRGRRSTDTQYF.

V and J are TRBV6-5 and TRBJ2-5; 8 positions match TRBD1. V trimming: 2 bases; J trimming: 2 bases; junction bases outside the gene matches: 7. The CDR3 is 16 amino acids. Germline CDR1 MNHEY, CDR2 SVGAGI. CDR3 in amino acids: CASSYDRGFPQETQYF. For the CDR3, the DNA is TGTGCCAGCAGTTACGACAGGGGATTTCCGCAAGAGACCCAGTACTTC.

This chain uses TRBV2 with TRBJ2-7; perhaps TRBD1 as D (6 bases). The length of the CDR3 is 12 residues. In germline, CDR1 is SNHLY, CDR2 FYNNEI. V gave up 7 bases and J gave up 2 bases, with 9 bases separating them. CDR3 nucleotide sequence: TGTGCCAGCATAGGGGGTGCCTACGAGCAGTACTTC. Its translation is CASIGGAYEQYF.

The CDR3 protein is CASSVATQGADGYTF. CDR3 sequence (DNA): TGTGCCAGCAGCGTAGCTACACAGGGGGCAGACGGCTACACCTTC. J is TRBJ1-2 and V is TRBV9; 9 nucleotides match TRBD1. The J segment lost 8 bases and the V segment lost 0 bases, leaving 8 bases of the junction unmatched. Germline V gives CDR1 SGDLS, CDR2 YYNGEE. The length of the CDR3 is 15 residues.

The rearrangement joins TRBV7-9 to TRBJ1-1; D is possibly TRBD1 (6 bases). The V and J ends lost 5 bases and 1 base respectively, with 17 bases between them. This CDR3 spans 16 amino acids. The germline CDR1 and CDR2 sequences are SEHNR and FQNEAQ (reference sequence). The CDR3 is CASSHGRETGNTEAFF. The CDR3 DNA reads as TGTGCCAGCAGCCACGGTAGGGAGACAGGGAACACTGAAGCTTTCTTT.

The chain is built from TRBV5-1 and TRBJ2-1; 14 nucleotides align to TRBD2. In germline, CDR1 is SGHRS, CDR2 YFSETQ. V was clipped by 10 bases and J by 8 bases; unmatched bases: 8. The CDR3 extends over 14 amino acids. The DNA for the CDR3 is TGCGCCCCGGGACTAGCGGGGGTTCCCGATGAGCAGTTCTTC. Amino acids: CAPGLAGVPDEQFF.

The chain combines TRBV4-1 with TRBJ2-1; D uncertain. Per the germline V gene, CDR1 is MGHRA and CDR2 is YSYEKL. V lost 5 bases and J lost 0, with 5 bases in between. CDR3 length: 13 residues. The CDR3 DNA is TGCGCCAGCAGCGCCAGCTCCTACAATGAGCAGTTCTTC. It encodes CASSASSYNEQFF.

The chain combines TRBV11-2 with TRBJ2-1; 7 bases align to TRBD1. Germline CDR1 reads SGHAT; CDR2 reads FQNNGV. This CDR3 is built from 15 residues. V lost 5 bases, J lost 4 bases, and 8 bases stayed unmatched. CDR3 protein: CASSADRERYNEQFF. In nucleotides, the CDR3 is TGTGCCAGCAGCGCAGACAGGGAGCGGTACAATGAGCAGTTCTTC.

V usage is TRBV11-2 and J usage is TRBJ1-2, with D hard to call. Germline-derived CDR1 and CDR2 are SGHAT and FQNNGV. This CDR3 contains 14 residues. Trimming removed 0 bases from V and 6 bases from J, with 11 bases in between. The CDR3 here is CASSLDPHNDGYTF. CDR3 DNA sequence: TGTGCCAGCAGCTTAGATCCGCACAATGATGGCTACACCTTC. Supplemented by reference TRBV11-2 and TRBJ1-2, the full variable domain reads EAGVAQSPRYKIIEKRQSVAFWCNPISGHATLYWYQQILGQGPKLLIQFQNNGVVDDSQLPKDRFSAERLKGVDSTLKIQPAKLEDSAVYLCASSLDPHNDGYTFGSGTRLTVV.

The chain is built from TRBV18 and TRBJ2-1; 11 nucleotides line up with TRBD2. With 4 bases clipped from V and 0 bases from J, the junction kept 2 bases outside the gene matches. This CDR3 spans 16 amino acids. Per the germline V gene, CDR1 is KGHSH and CDR2 is LQKENI. The CDR3 sequence is CASSLAGGFSYNEQFF. CDR3 in DNA: TGTGCCAGCTCACTAGCGGGAGGGTTCTCCTACAATGAGCAGTTCTTC.

The chain employs TRBV5-1 and TRBJ2-1; D may be TRBD1 or TRBD2 (5 bases each). Germline V lookup: CDR1 SGHRS, CDR2 YFSETQ. CDR3 length: 14 amino acids. V was cut by 5 bases and J by 5 bases, with 14 bases left in between. CDR3 DNA sequence: TGCGCCAGCAGGCCCCCGGGACGAAACAATGAGCAGTTCTTC. Protein product: CASRPPGRNNEQFF.

This clone was detected a few times. The rearrangement links TRBV4-1 to TRBJ1-5; D gene ambiguous. The CDR3 contains 15 residues. Germline V gives CDR1 MGHRA, CDR2 YSYEKL. The V end lost 4 bases, the J end lost 7 bases, and 17 bases lay between the germline ends. CDR3 in amino acids: CASSLKGPRGQPQHF. CDR3 in DNA: TGCGCCAGCAGCCTCAAAGGCCCTCGAGGCCAGCCCCAGCATTTT.

The rearrangement links TRBV15 to TRBJ1-1; no firm D call. The CDR3 spans 13 residues. Germline assignment: CDR1 LNHNV and CDR2 YYDKDF (reference sequence). V lost 0 bases and J 9 bases, leaving 11 bases between the germline ends. For the CDR3, the DNA is TGTGCCACCAGCAGAGATTCGACCTTCCAAGCTTTCTTT. It is translated as CATSRDSTFQAFF.

The chain has TRBV27 and TRBJ2-5; the D gene is possibly TRBD2 (6 bases). The CDR3 spans 12 residues. Trimming left V 8 bases short and J 5 bases short, with 12 bases between. Germline V gene data show CDR1 as MNHEY and CDR2 as SMNVEV (reference sequence). In DNA, the CDR3 is TGTGCCAGCGGGGGACTCAGGGAGACCCAGTACTTC. It is translated as CASGGLRETQYF.

This clone showed up just a few times. CDR3 in DNA: TGTGCCAGCAGCCAAGTGGCAGGGGGACTAATCGAGCAGTACTTC. It translates to CASSQVAGGLIEQYF. The V call is TRBV4-2, the J call TRBJ2-7; either TRBD1 or TRBD2 may fit D (7 bases each). The V and J ends lost 1 base and 6 bases respectively, with 16 bases between them. Germline V gene data show CDR1 as LGHNA and CDR2 as YNFKEQ. The CDR3 sequence is 15 residues long.

The V call is TRBV2, the J call TRBJ1-2, with TRBD1 as a possible D gene (5 bases). Germline V gene data show CDR1 as SNHLY and CDR2 as FYNNEI. This CDR3 is 15 amino acids long. Trimming took 2 bases from V and 3 from J, leaving 13 bases between them. The CDR3 reads CASSEKGRGDYGYTF. The CDR3, as DNA: TGTGCCAGCAGTGAAAAAGGGCGGGGGGACTATGGCTACACCTTC.

V gene TRBV10-3 combines with J gene TRBJ2-5; TRBD1 is a possible D gene (5 bases). Germline V gene sequence: CDR1 ENHRY, CDR2 SYGVKD. Trimming left V 4 bases short and J 1 base short, with 7 bases between. CDR3 length equals 13 residues. The chain's CDR3 is CAISGQSQETQYF. The CDR3 DNA sequence: TGTGCCATCAGTGGACAGAGCCAAGAGACCCAGTACTTC.

The chain links TRBV5-6 to TRBJ2-3; 14 nucleotides match TRBD2. Germline CDR1 is SGHDT and CDR2 is YYEEEE. V trimming: 3 bases; J trimming: 4 bases; junction bases outside the gene matches: 1. This CDR3 contains 15 residues. CDR3 sequence: CASSWGLAGADTQYF. The CDR3, as DNA: TGTGCCAGCAGCTGGGGACTAGCGGGGGCAGATACGCAGTATTTT.

CDR3 DNA: TGTGCCAGCAGCTTAGGTCCCGGGGAGCTGTTTTTT. This encodes CASSLGPGELFF. The rearrangement links TRBV11-2 to TRBJ2-2; D gene unclear. CDR1 is SGHAT, CDR2 FQNNGV, per germline. The CDR3 runs to 12 residues. The V gene lost 1 base and the J gene lost 6 bases, with 3 bases spanning the gap.

The chain combines TRBV6-5 with TRBJ2-5; D is tentatively TRBD1 or TRBD2 (6 bases each). This CDR3 spans 14 amino acids. From germline, CDR1 is MNHEY and CDR2 SVGAGI. V dropped 2 bases and J dropped 2 bases, with 9 bases sitting between them. CDR3 nucleotides: TGTGCCAGCAGTTACGGAGGGGGTCAAGAGACCCAGTACTTC. It is translated as CASSYGGGQETQYF.